These T cell receptor beta chains were read from a single sample in a study of Graves' ophthalmopathy and Graves' hyperthyroidism. TCRdb re-analysed the multiplex PCR reads in MiXCR, keeping a single row per CDR3 protein. The table records almost 750,000 distinct CDR3 sequences, approximately 40% of them present only once. The sequenced sample consisted of peripheral blood. All receptors come from an adult man with Graves' ophthalmopathy. The CDR3 runs from the conserved cysteine through the conserved F or W. Each record gives: clone size, J gene, V gene, D gene, CDR3 DNA, CDR3 protein. The D gene is left open where the match is weak. Clone size, where shown, is once, few, many, or a class for clones that have expanded.

size: NA
J: TRBJ2-7
V: TRBV7-3
D: TRBD1
DNA: TGTGCCAGCAGCTATGACAGGGGGCGTGATTTCGAGCAGTACTTC
CDR3: CASSYDRGRDFEQYF

size: once
J: TRBJ2-1
V: TRBV10-3
D: TRBD2
DNA: TGTGCCAGCAGGGACCTAGCGGGAGGCAAGAATGAGCAGTTCTTC
CDR3: CASRDLAGGKNEQFF

size: NA
J: TRBJ2-3
V: TRBV9
D: NA
DNA: TGTGCCAGCGGTCTGGGCACAGATACGCAGTATTTT
CDR3: CASGLGTDTQYF

size: few
J: TRBJ2-7
V: TRBV2
D: TRBD1
DNA: TGTGCCAGCAGTGGGGACAGGGGTTCTTCCTACGAGCAGTACTTC
CDR3: CASSGDRGSSYEQYF

size: many
J: TRBJ2-7
V: TRBV7-9
D: NA
DNA: TGCGCCAGCAGCTTGGCTGGACAGACCTACGAGCAGTACTTC
CDR3: CASSLAGQTYEQYF

size: NA
J: TRBJ1-2
V: TRBV2
D: TRBD1
DNA: TGTGCCAGCTCACGGGACAGGGGGACGGGCGTTGGCTACACCTTC
CDR3: CASSRDRGTGVGYTF

size: many
J: TRBJ2-7
V: TRBV15
D: NA
DNA: TGTGCCACCAGCAGAGTCAGCGCCTACGAGCAGTACTTC
CDR3: CATSRVSAYEQYF

size: many
J: TRBJ2-7
V: TRBV5-1
D: NA
DNA: TGCGCCAGCAGCTTCGGGGTGCGGGACGAGCAGTACTTC
CDR3: CASSFGVRDEQYF

size: many
J: TRBJ2-5
V: TRBV7-2
D: TRBD2
DNA: TGTGCCAGCAGCTTACTAGCGGGAGGGCAAGAGACCCAGTACTTC
CDR3: CASSLLAGGQETQYF

size: NA
J: TRBJ1-2
V: TRBV7-2
D: NA
DNA: TGTGCCAGCAGCCCAGATAGCGGGAGGGGCTACACCTTC
CDR3: CASSPDSGRGYTF

size: NA
J: TRBJ2-2
V: TRBV24-1
D: TRBD1
DNA: TGTGCCACCAGTCCTCCGGGACAGGGACTTACCGGGGAGCTGTTTTTT
CDR3: CATSPPGQGLTGELFF

size: NA
J: TRBJ2-7
V: TRBV14
D: TRBD1
DNA: TGTGCCAGCAGCCAAGCCAGGGGGCTCCACGAGCAGTACTTC
CDR3: CASSQARGLHEQYF

size: NA
J: TRBJ1-2
V: TRBV25-1
D: TRBD1
DNA: TGTGCCAGCAGTCCAAGACAGGGAACCGGCTATGGCTACACCTTC
CDR3: CASSPRQGTGYGYTF

size: many
J: TRBJ1-2
V: TRBV25-1
D: NA
DNA: TGTGCCAGCAGTGAACGTGGTGGGGACCACACCTTC
CDR3: CASSERGGDHTF

size: NA
J: TRBJ1-2
V: TRBV29-1
D: TRBD1
DNA: TGCAGCCCACGACAGGGCCTATATGGCTACACCTTC
CDR3: CSPRQGLYGYTF

size: many
J: TRBJ1-5
V: TRBV5-6
D: NA
DNA: TGTGCCAGCAGCTGGGGGAGCAATCAGCCCCAGCATTTT
CDR3: CASSWGSNQPQHF

size: NA
J: TRBJ2-7
V: TRBV7-9
D: TRBD1
DNA: TGTGCCAGCAGTCCTAACACGGGACAGGACGGTAACGAGCAGTACTTC
CDR3: CASSPNTGQDGNEQYF

size: NA
J: TRBJ2-2
V: TRBV5-1
D: NA
DNA: TGCGCCAGCAGCTTGGTCGGGTACACCGGGGAGCTGTTTTTT
CDR3: CASSLVGYTGELFF

size: many
J: TRBJ1-4
V: TRBV19
D: NA
DNA: TGTGCCAGTAGTATAAATCCACAGGAGCATGAAAAACTGTTTTTT
CDR3: CASSINPQEHEKLFF

size: many
J: TRBJ1-1
V: TRBV9
D: NA
DNA: TGTGCCAGCAGCGTAGAGTCTGACGGGCTGAACACTGAAGCTTTCTTT
CDR3: CASSVESDGLNTEAFF

size: NA
J: TRBJ1-1
V: TRBV7-3
D: TRBD1
DNA: TGTGCCAGCAGTCGTCCGGGACAGGGACTGACTGAAGCTTTCTTT
CDR3: CASSRPGQGLTEAFF

size: few
J: TRBJ2-2
V: TRBV20-1
D: TRBD2
DNA: TGCAGTGCTTTAGCGGGAGGGGGCGGGCCGGTTGAGCTGTTTTTT
CDR3: CSALAGGGGPVELFF

size: many
J: TRBJ2-7
V: TRBV10-3
D: TRBD1
DNA: TGTGCCAGCAGTACTCGGGACAGAGAATACGAGCAGTACTTC
CDR3: CASSTRDREYEQYF

size: few
J: TRBJ2-7
V: TRBV30
D: NA
DNA: TGTGCCTGGAGTAGCCGGTACTCCTACGAGCAGTACTTC
CDR3: CAWSSRYSYEQYF

size: NA
J: TRBJ2-7
V: TRBV16
D: TRBD1
DNA: TGTGCCAGCAGCCGGGACAGGACCTACGAGCAGTACTTC
CDR3: CASSRDRTYEQYF

size: NA
J: TRBJ2-7
V: TRBV4-1
D: TRBD2
DNA: TGCGCCAGCAGCCAAGGGACTAGCGGCCCAACCTACGAGCAGTACTTC
CDR3: CASSQGTSGPTYEQYF

size: NA
J: TRBJ1-6
V: TRBV2
D: NA
DNA: TGTGCCAGCAGATATACAGGGCTGAGTTCACCCCTCCACTTT
CDR3: CASRYTGLSSPLHF

size: many
J: TRBJ2-7
V: TRBV7-2
D: NA
DNA: TGTGCCAGCAGGGTGGGTCCCTCCTACGAGCAGTACTTC
CDR3: CASRVGPSYEQYF

size: NA
J: TRBJ2-7
V: TRBV15
D: NA
DNA: TGTGCCAGCAGTACCCCCGGACGGTACTACGAGCAGTACTTC
CDR3: CASSTPGRYYEQYF

size: NA
J: TRBJ1-1
V: TRBV9
D: NA
DNA: TGTGCCAGCAACAAAGGGGGGGGCGTTTGGAACACTGAAGCTTTCTTT
CDR3: CASNKGGGVWNTEAFF

size: few
J: TRBJ1-5
V: TRBV10-3
D: NA
DNA: TGTGCCAGCAGGCAAAGGGGCCAGCCCCAGCATTTT
CDR3: CASRQRGQPQHF

size: NA
J: TRBJ2-3
V: TRBV29-1
D: TRBD2
DNA: TGCAGCGTTGATACTAGCGGGAGGACAGATACGCAGTATTTT
CDR3: CSVDTSGRTDTQYF

size: many
J: TRBJ1-2
V: TRBV10-2
D: TRBD1
DNA: TGCGCCAGCGGAAGGACAGGCACTAACTATGGCTACACCTTC
CDR3: CASGRTGTNYGYTF

size: many
J: TRBJ1-3
V: TRBV7-9
D: NA
DNA: TGTGCCAGCAGCTTGCAGTTGTCCGGAAACACCATATATTTT
CDR3: CASSLQLSGNTIYF

size: many
J: TRBJ1-4
V: TRBV10-3
D: NA
DNA: TGTGCCATCAGTGAGGGTGGGAGGAAACTGTTTTTT
CDR3: CAISEGGRKLFF

size: many
J: TRBJ1-2
V: TRBV9
D: TRBD1
DNA: TGTGCCAGCAGCCCTGGGACAGACGTCTATGGCTACACCTTC
CDR3: CASSPGTDVYGYTF

size: few
J: TRBJ2-7
V: TRBV20-1
D: NA
DNA: TGCAGTGCTAGGAGATCCTCCTCGAGCTCCTACGAGCAGTACTTC
CDR3: CSARRSSSSSYEQYF

size: NA
J: TRBJ2-5
V: TRBV6-4
D: TRBD1
DNA: TGTGCCAGCAGCCCAGGGGGCATGGAGACCCAGTACTTC
CDR3: CASSPGGMETQYF

size: NA
J: TRBJ1-1
V: TRBV7-9
D: NA
DNA: TGTGCCAGCAGCTCCGCCAGGGGATTTGAGGTGGACACTGAAGCTTTCTTT
CDR3: CASSSARGFEVDTEAFF

size: many
J: TRBJ1-4
V: TRBV7-8
D: NA
DNA: TGTGCCAGCAGCTTAGTCCGTCTGGAAGTTGGAGAAAAACTGTTTTTT
CDR3: CASSLVRLEVGEKLFF

size: NA
J: TRBJ2-7
V: TRBV2
D: NA
DNA: TGTGCCAGCAGTGAAACTGCCCGGGCTGTTGCGGTCGAGCAGTACTTC
CDR3: CASSETARAVAVEQYF